The following is a TCR beta chain sequence with its context. This sample is part of a study of technical replicates of blood from several donors. Method: immunoSEQ multiplex PCR; TCRdb's copy keeps in-frame clones and lacks some. The table includes 65,000 to 80,000 clones, 95% to 98% detected once. The ends were cut back, 3 bases at V and 8 bases at J, with 11 bases in the middle. The CDR3 is 13 amino acids. The germline V gene has CDR1 MNHEY and CDR2 SMNVEV (reference sequence). This receptor was taken from a human donor in good health. The specimen was T cells isolated from PBMCs. V and J are TRBV27 and TRBJ1-5; D not resolved. This chain's CDR3 is CASSFDAGEPQHF. The CDR3 DNA is TGTGCCAGCAGTTTTGACGCAGGCGAGCCCCAGCATTTT.